This T cell receptor beta chain derives from a study of blood T cell repertoires in COVID-19 (dated by TCRdb to the early 2020s). Background for the entire study: Samples from collaborators originated in the United States, Italy and Spain and spanned both the acute and convalescent phases of COVID-19. Nearly every sample came with metadata listing a de-identified subject ID, COVID-19 status, age in years and sex. Samples came from the ongoing ImmuneRACE study (first 160 participants) plus 1,254 subjects from 6 global collaborators. The dataset comprised deeply sampled blood TCRbeta repertoires from subjects exposed to, actively infected with, or recovered from COVID-19. The material from the prospective study consisted of cDNA or gDNA derived from T cells, B-cell-depleted T cells, or PBMCs. The repertoires were released in a freely available public database meant as a resource for research on the immune response to SARS-CoV-2. Where available, HLA class I and class II types were obtained from metadata supplied by the sample provider rather than from assay-based typing. What the work shows at the level of the full study, not this receptor alone: The quantity of clinical and demographic metadata differed by source and by participant and was supplied without curation.

Participants in the prospective study were aged about 18 to 95 years, lived in approximately 26 United States geographic areas, and enrolled through a virtual design. Cohort assignment in the prospective study relied on participant-reported clinical history from a screening survey and a study questionnaire. Recovered participants in ImmuneRACE Cohort 3 were defined as having two consecutive negative NP/OP PCR tests, clearance from a healthcare professional, or resolution of symptoms. Each participant in the prospective study had whole blood, serum and a nasopharyngeal or oropharyngeal swab collected by mobile phlebotomists. Over a roughly two-month period, participants in the prospective study had the option of providing additional blood draws and questionnaires. Before DNA extraction, prospective study blood samples were shipped either frozen or at room temperature. The immunoSEQ Assay, a bias-controlled multiplex PCR, was used to amplify TCRbeta CDR3 regions from genomic DNA. From the authors' description of their analysis: The number of nucleated cells in each sample was estimated by amplification of reference gene primers within the assay. To quantify the absolute abundance of each unique TCRbeta CDR3 rearrangement, sequence reads were collapsed and filtered. For each sample, productive Simpson clonality was calculated as the square root of Simpson's diversity index over productive rearrangements. TCRdb holds this immuneACCESS table with in-frame rearrangements only. Some clones are missing; in checked studies, unresolved V genes explain under half, and the rest has no known cause. Clonal size and the V and J genes are those of that table, whereas D and trimming came from the DNA. This sample has 220,000 or so clones in its table, and roughly four fifths of those were observed once. The ten biggest clones cover roughly 3.5% of the sample.

There are 13 amino acids in the CDR3, from cysteine to phenylalanine inclusive. The kept DNA is CDR3 alone, 39 bases in frame from the first base. V loses 1 base of germline sequence and J loses 3 bases, and the interval between the two ends is 6 bases. CDR1 and CDR2 were assigned from the germline V gene (reference sequence) as SEHNR and FQNEAQ. This clone was detected only a few times. Its antigen remains undetermined. No base quality values were provided; no much bigger clone lies one nucleotide off. The chain is assembled from TRBV7-9 and TRBJ1-1; no D segment can be confidently identified. The source of this sequence is a woman aged 60-75 years who had recovered from COVID-19. Sequencing used PBMCs or T cells enriched from blood (not recorded which). The CDR3 amino acid sequence is: CASSLDRYTEAFF. The nucleotide sequence is given as TGTGCCAGCAGCTTAGACAGATACACTGAAGCTTTCTTT.